This entry lists 32 T cell receptor beta chains sequenced from one sample in a study of T-cell reconstitution after alpha-beta-depleted transplantation in children. The TCRbeta library was prepared with unique molecular identifiers. TCRdb reanalysed the PCR reads using MiXCR and keeps one entry per CDR3 protein. The data show about 91,000 distinct CDR3 sequences, roughly 8% seen once. Sequencing used PBMCs from the stem cell graft donor, obtained from the stem cell graft. Every receptor here comes from a human donor who donated a stem cell graft to a child with congenital amegakaryocytic thrombocytopenia.

This clonotype was recorded at least ten times. The CDR3 DNA is TGTGCCAGCAGCTCGTCGGCTGGGGTTGAGCAGTTCTTC. Encoded protein: CASSSSAGVEQFF. The rearrangement links TRBV7-2 to TRBJ2-1; no reliable D call. The V end was cut by 4 bases, the J end by 9 bases, with 13 bases between. Germline V gene lookup returns CDR1 SGHTA and CDR2 FQGNSA. The CDR3 contains 13 residues.

At least ten counts were recorded for this clonotype. V usage is TRBV4-1 and J usage is TRBJ2-2, with 7 bases that match TRBD2. Germline assignment: CDR1 MGHRA and CDR2 YSYEKL. V was pared by 0 bases and J by 14 bases, with 9 bases of the junction left unmatched. The CDR3 runs to 14 residues. The CDR3 here is CASSQDRKAGRLFF. CDR3 DNA: TGCGCCAGCAGCCAAGATAGGAAAGCGGGGAGACTGTTTTTT.

The rearrangement links TRBV7-9 to TRBJ1-1; 8 bases align to TRBD1. From germline, CDR1 is SEHNR and CDR2 FQNEAQ (reference sequence). Losses at the gene ends were 6 bases for V and 2 bases for J; bases not matched to a gene: 8. This CDR3 spans 15 amino acids. The CDR3 coding sequence is TGTGCCAGCAGTCCTGGGACAGGAGTTAACACTGAAGCTTTCTTT. Its translation is CASSPGTGVNTEAFF.

The rearrangement joins TRBV5-1 to TRBJ1-2, with 11 bases lining up with TRBD1. The CDR3 loop spans 14 amino acids. Germline lookup yields CDR1 SGHRS and CDR2 YFSETQ. V shed 2 bases and J 5 bases; nucleotides not matched to a gene: 2. The CDR3 sequence: CASSFGQGAYGYTF. The CDR3 DNA reads as TGCGCCAGCAGCTTTGGACAGGGGGCTTATGGCTACACCTTC.

At least ten counts were recorded for this clonotype. This chain uses TRBV20-1 with TRBJ2-5; D possibly corresponds to TRBD2 (6 bases). V was cut by 3 bases and J by 1 base, with 18 bases left in between. From germline, CDR1 is DFQATT and CDR2 SNEGSKA (reference sequence). The CDR3 loop spans 16 amino acids. In DNA form, the CDR3 reads TGCAGTGCTAGTGCCCCCGGGGTTAGCGGCCAAGAGACCCAGTACTTC. This sequence encodes CSASAPGVSGQETQYF.

This clonotype was seen at least ten times. The chain links TRBV5-1 to TRBJ2-5; 8 bases match TRBD2. Per germline, CDR1 SGHRS and CDR2 YFSETQ. V dropped 4 bases and J dropped 5; count of bases not matched to a gene: 10. There are 15 residues in the CDR3. The CDR3 sequence: CASSPSASGSETQYF. In nucleotides, the CDR3 is TGCGCCAGCAGCCCTTCCGCTAGCGGGTCTGAGACCCAGTACTTC. Full variable domain (missing parts from reference TRBV5-1 and TRBJ2-5): KAGVTQTPRYLIKTRGQQVTLSCSPISGHRSVSWYQQTPGQGLQFLFEYFSETQRNKGNFPGRFSGRQFSNSRSEMNVSTLELGDSALYLCASSPSASGSETQYFGPGTRLLVL.

This clonotype was seen ten or more times. J is TRBJ2-3 and V is TRBV28; the D is unclear. This CDR3 comprises 16 residues. Germline CDR1 MDHEN, CDR2 SYDVKM. Trimming removed 3 bases at V and 1 base at J, with 14 bases between. CDR3 residues: CASSFSSGTGTDTQYF. The CDR3 nucleotides are TGTGCCAGCAGTTTCTCTTCGGGCACGGGCACAGATACGCAGTATTTT.

This clonotype was seen many times. J is TRBJ2-7 and V is TRBV20-1; a possible D gene is TRBD1 (6 bases). V was pared by 2 bases and J by 4 bases, with 18 bases between. In germline, CDR1 is DFQATT, CDR2 SNEGSKA (reference sequence). The CDR3 length is 15 residues. This CDR3 reads CSARPDRDRWYEQYF. CDR3 in DNA: TGCAGTGCTAGACCAGACCGAGACAGGTGGTACGAGCAGTACTTC.

V and J are TRBV20-1 and TRBJ2-6; possibly TRBD1 or TRBD2 for D (5 bases each). This CDR3 is built from 13 residues. V gave up 3 bases and J gave up 6 bases, with 9 bases separating them. Germline CDR1 DFQATT, CDR2 SNEGSKA (reference sequence). CDR3 in amino acids: CSARGTVANVLTF. The CDR3 nucleotides read TGCAGTGCTAGGGGGACGGTGGCCAACGTCCTGACTTTC.

This clonotype showed up many times. The chain is built from TRBV5-1 and TRBJ2-4; 11 bases map to TRBD1. The V segment lost 2 bases and the J segment 6 bases; nucleotides outside the gene matches: 1. CDR3 length: 14 amino acids. The germline CDR1 and CDR2 sequences are SGHRS and YFSETQ. CDR3 DNA sequence: TGCGCCAGCAGCTTCGGACAGGGGGCAAACATTCAGTACTTC. Residues: CASSFGQGANIQYF. Full variable domain (remainder filled in from reference TRBV5-1 and TRBJ2-4): KAGVTQTPRYLIKTRGQQVTLSCSPISGHRSVSWYQQTPGQGLQFLFEYFSETQRNKGNFPGRFSGRQFSNSRSEMNVSTLELGDSALYLCASSFGQGANIQYFGAGTRLSVL.

Only a few counts were recorded for this clonotype. The chain couples TRBV18 to TRBJ1-1; maybe TRBD1 (5 bases). CDR3 length: 15 residues. V was trimmed by 4 bases and J by 4 bases, leaving 16 bases between them. Germline V CDR1 and CDR2: KGHSH, LQKENI. This CDR3 reads CASSLREGWSTEAFF. The CDR3 DNA follows: TGTGCCAGCTCACTAAGAGAGGGGTGGAGCACTGAAGCTTTCTTT.

With respect to this clonotype: A much larger clone lies one base from this, so it may be a read error. The rearrangement links TRBV20-1 to TRBJ2-1; D unclear. Germline V gene sequence: CDR1 DFQATT, CDR2 SNEGSKA (reference sequence). V was shortened by 4 bases and J by 7 bases, with 23 bases between the two germline ends. The CDR3 length is 16 residues. The DNA for the CDR3 is TGCAGTGCTATATTCCCTGTCGGAACAACGGAGAATGAGCAGTTCTTC. This translates into CSAIFPVGTTENEQFF.

This clonotype was counted at least ten times. V is TRBV30 and J is TRBJ1-2; 7 bases fit TRBD1. The CDR3 length is 13 residues. The V segment lost 2 bases and the J segment 7 bases; nucleotides outside the gene matches: 7. Germline loops: CDR1 GTSNPN, CDR2 SVGIG (reference sequence). The CDR3 reads CAWSPDRLIGYTF. The CDR3 nucleotides are TGTGCCTGGAGTCCGGACAGGCTCATTGGCTACACCTTC. Combining the CDR3 with reference TRBV30 and TRBJ1-2 gives the whole variable domain SQTIHQWPATLVQPVGSPLSLECTVEGTSNPNLYWYRQAAGRGLQLLFYSVGIGQISSEVPQNLSASRPQDRQFILSSKKLLLSDSGFYLCAWSPDRLIGYTFGSGTRLTVV.

This clonotype was counted ten times or more. The chain is built from TRBV29-1 and TRBJ1-3; D unclear. Germline loops: CDR1 SQVTM, CDR2 ANQGSEA. The CDR3 totals 13 residues. V lost 6 bases to trimming and J lost 8 bases, with 17 bases between them. The CDR3 sequence is CSVSGRSMDTIYF. The CDR3, as DNA: TGCAGCGTCTCAGGAAGATCGATGGACACCATATATTTT.

This clonotype occurred many times. Written as DNA, the CDR3 is TGTGCCAGCAGTGAAGGCGGGGCACAGCCCCAGCATTTT. It codes for CASSEGGAQPQHF. V is TRBV2 and J is TRBJ1-5, with D maybe TRBD1 (5 bases). The V gene lost 1 base and the J gene lost 7 bases, with 8 bases spanning the gap. Germline V gene sequence: CDR1 SNHLY, CDR2 FYNNEI. This CDR3 is built from 13 residues.

Many counts were recorded for this clonotype. The genes are TRBV12-3 or TRBV12-4 and TRBJ2-2; D ambiguous. V was pared by 5 bases and J by 5 bases, with 9 bases between. The CDR3 length is 13 residues. For the CDR3, the DNA is TGTGCCAGCAGTCCCCAAGGGACCGGGGAGCTGTTTTTT. Translation: CASSPQGTGELFF.

CDR3 amino acids: CASSQDALWEQFF. CDR3 sequence (DNA): TGCGCCAGCAGCCAAGACGCGCTTTGGGAGCAGTTCTTC. The chain employs TRBV4-1 and TRBJ2-1; D not resolved. Trimming removed 0 bases from V and 10 bases from J, with 10 bases in between. Germline-derived CDR1 and CDR2 are MGHRA and YSYEKL. CDR3 size: 13 residues.

Only a few counts were recorded for this clonotype. The chain has TRBV5-5 and TRBJ2-2, with D unclear. Germline CDR1 SGHKS, CDR2 YYEKEE (reference sequence). This CDR3 has 16 amino acids. V lost 0 bases to trimming and J lost 2 bases, with 11 bases between them. The CDR3 is CASSLVARSNTGELFF. CDR3 DNA: TGTGCCAGCAGCTTGGTAGCTAGAAGCAACACCGGGGAGCTGTTTTTT.

The sample holds many counts of this clonotype. The V call is TRBV20-1, the J call TRBJ2-1, with D unresolved. CDR1 and CDR2 from the germline V gene are DFQATT and SNEGSKA (reference sequence). V was clipped by 5 bases and J by 7 bases, with 9 bases between them. The CDR3 length is 11 residues. This chain's CDR3 is CSAPLSNEQFF. The CDR3 DNA sequence: TGCAGTGCTCCGCTTTCAAATGAGCAGTTCTTC.

There are many counts of this clonotype. The rearrangement links TRBV5-1 to TRBJ2-5; possible D gene TRBD1, 6 bases. The ends were cut back, 3 bases at V and 7 bases at J, with 13 bases in the middle. CDR3 length equals 13 residues. Germline V lookup: CDR1 SGHRS, CDR2 YFSETQ. For the CDR3, the DNA is TGCGCCAGCAGCTCTGAAGGGGGATGGACCCAGTACTTC. Translated: CASSSEGGWTQYF.

This clonotype was counted between two and nine times. A read error may be the cause here, since a much bigger clone is one base away. The V call is TRBV20-1, the J call TRBJ2-6, with a weak D call TRBD1 (5 bases). This CDR3 is built from 15 residues. Germline loops: CDR1 DFQATT, CDR2 SNEGSKA (reference sequence). CDR3 loop: CSARDRHSGANGLTF. The CDR3 nucleotides are TGCAGTGCTAGAGACAGACACTCTGGGGCCAACGGCCTGACTTTC.

This clonotype was seen at least ten times. The chain joins TRBV6-5 to TRBJ2-7; TRBD2 matches at 7 bases. Germline V gene lookup returns CDR1 MNHEY and CDR2 SVGAGI. This CDR3 is built from 15 residues. The J segment lost 3 bases and the V segment lost 5 bases, leaving 10 bases of the junction unmatched. The CDR3 spells CASSLLGGSHYEQYF. CDR3 nucleotide sequence: TGTGCCAGCAGTCTACTCGGGGGGTCCCACTACGAGCAGTACTTC.

This clonotype occurred many times. The chain employs TRBV20-1 and TRBJ1-1; no definite D call. Germline V gene lookup returns CDR1 DFQATT and CDR2 SNEGSKA (reference sequence). Trimming took off 3 bases at V and 7 bases at J, with 9 bases between the two ends. CDR3 length: 11 residues. CDR3 amino acids: CSARLKVEAFF. DNA of the CDR3: TGCAGTGCTAGGTTAAAGGTTGAAGCTTTCTTT.

This clonotype appeared many times. The chain links TRBV7-9 to TRBJ2-1; possible D gene TRBD2, 5 bases. The germline gives CDR1 SEHNR, CDR2 FQNEAQ (reference sequence). The CDR3 runs 13 residues. The V gene lost 7 bases and the J gene lost 12 bases, with 19 bases spanning the gap. This CDR3 is CASISVPGVAQFF. CDR3 bases: TGTGCCAGCATAAGCGTACCCGGGGTTGCGCAGTTCTTC.

A few counts support this clonotype. The chain carries TRBV28 and TRBJ1-1; possibly TRBD1 for D (6 bases). From germline, CDR1 is MDHEN and CDR2 SYDVKM. V was cut by 7 bases and J by 0 bases, with 21 bases left in between. This CDR3 comprises 17 residues. CDR3 nucleotide sequence: TGTGCCAGCACCACCTCAACGGACAGACAGATGAACACTGAAGCTTTCTTT. The encoded protein is CASTTSTDRQMNTEAFF.

This clonotype has just a few counts. The junction does not match germline at one end; this may be a read error. The chain combines TRBV7-2 with TRBJ2-7, with D uncertain. Germline values: CDR1 SGHTA, CDR2 FQGNSA. This CDR3 has 14 residues. CDR3 bases: TGTGCCAGCAGCTTAGCCACAGTTTCCTCCGAGCAGTACTTC. The encoded protein is CASSLATVSSEQYF.

This clonotype was counted ten times or more. The chain carries TRBV20-1 and TRBJ1-1, with a weak D call TRBD1 (5 bases). Germline CDR1 is DFQATT and CDR2 is SNEGSKA (reference sequence). CDR3 size: 13 residues. The V gene lost 0 bases and the J gene lost 3 bases, with 8 bases spanning the gap. CDR3 sequence: CSAREGGYTEAFF. DNA of the CDR3: TGCAGTGCTAGAGAGGGGGGGTACACTGAAGCTTTCTTT.

This clonotype was counted many times. The chain combines TRBV5-1 with TRBJ2-3; the D gene could be TRBD1 or TRBD2 (5 bases each). Germline CDR1 and CDR2: SGHRS and YFSETQ. Trimming left V 3 bases short and J 2 bases short, with 10 bases between. The CDR3 has 14 amino acids. The CDR3 is CASSSGRATDTQYF. The CDR3 DNA reads as TGCGCCAGCAGCTCGGGACGGGCCACAGATACGCAGTATTTT.

This clonotype was seen repeatedly, ten times or more. V is TRBV6-5 and J is TRBJ2-5; the D is unclear. Trimming cost V 2 bases and J 1 base, with 8 bases left between them. Germline-derived CDR1 and CDR2 are MNHEY and SVGAGI. This CDR3 spans 14 amino acids. CDR3: CASSYNRIQETQYF. The DNA for the CDR3 is TGTGCCAGCAGTTACAACAGAATCCAAGAGACCCAGTACTTC.

In this sample, this clonotype turned up many times. The V call is TRBV7-2, the J call TRBJ1-2, with D perhaps matching TRBD1 (5 bases). The CDR3 sequence is 14 residues long. Trimming took off 3 bases at V and 2 bases at J, with 10 bases between the two ends. CDR1 and CDR2 from the germline V gene are SGHTA and FQGNSA. This CDR3 reads CASSFSRDNYGYTF. The CDR3 nucleotides read TGTGCCAGCAGCTTTAGCAGGGACAACTATGGCTACACCTTC.

This clonotype was counted at least ten times. The V gene is TRBV12-3 or TRBV12-4, the J gene TRBJ2-1; 11 positions agree with TRBD1. The ends lost 10 bases at V and 7 bases at J; junction bases unmatched: 12. The CDR3 has 15 amino acids. CDR3 sequence: CATQSRDRGSNEQFF. DNA of the CDR3: TGTGCCACGCAGTCCCGGGACAGGGGGAGTAATGAGCAGTTCTTC.

As to this clonotype: A much more abundant neighbour one base away suggests this may be a read error. The V gene is TRBV6-1, the J gene TRBJ2-7, with D possibly being TRBD1 or TRBD2 (5 bases each). V gave up 10 bases and J gave up 4 bases, with 20 bases separating them. Germline CDR1 reads MNHNS; CDR2 reads SASEGT. The CDR3 sequence is 14 residues long. The CDR3 sequence is CAIRKGTPSYEQYF. The CDR3 DNA reads as TGTGCCATCAGGAAAGGGACCCCCTCTTACGAGCAGTACTTC.